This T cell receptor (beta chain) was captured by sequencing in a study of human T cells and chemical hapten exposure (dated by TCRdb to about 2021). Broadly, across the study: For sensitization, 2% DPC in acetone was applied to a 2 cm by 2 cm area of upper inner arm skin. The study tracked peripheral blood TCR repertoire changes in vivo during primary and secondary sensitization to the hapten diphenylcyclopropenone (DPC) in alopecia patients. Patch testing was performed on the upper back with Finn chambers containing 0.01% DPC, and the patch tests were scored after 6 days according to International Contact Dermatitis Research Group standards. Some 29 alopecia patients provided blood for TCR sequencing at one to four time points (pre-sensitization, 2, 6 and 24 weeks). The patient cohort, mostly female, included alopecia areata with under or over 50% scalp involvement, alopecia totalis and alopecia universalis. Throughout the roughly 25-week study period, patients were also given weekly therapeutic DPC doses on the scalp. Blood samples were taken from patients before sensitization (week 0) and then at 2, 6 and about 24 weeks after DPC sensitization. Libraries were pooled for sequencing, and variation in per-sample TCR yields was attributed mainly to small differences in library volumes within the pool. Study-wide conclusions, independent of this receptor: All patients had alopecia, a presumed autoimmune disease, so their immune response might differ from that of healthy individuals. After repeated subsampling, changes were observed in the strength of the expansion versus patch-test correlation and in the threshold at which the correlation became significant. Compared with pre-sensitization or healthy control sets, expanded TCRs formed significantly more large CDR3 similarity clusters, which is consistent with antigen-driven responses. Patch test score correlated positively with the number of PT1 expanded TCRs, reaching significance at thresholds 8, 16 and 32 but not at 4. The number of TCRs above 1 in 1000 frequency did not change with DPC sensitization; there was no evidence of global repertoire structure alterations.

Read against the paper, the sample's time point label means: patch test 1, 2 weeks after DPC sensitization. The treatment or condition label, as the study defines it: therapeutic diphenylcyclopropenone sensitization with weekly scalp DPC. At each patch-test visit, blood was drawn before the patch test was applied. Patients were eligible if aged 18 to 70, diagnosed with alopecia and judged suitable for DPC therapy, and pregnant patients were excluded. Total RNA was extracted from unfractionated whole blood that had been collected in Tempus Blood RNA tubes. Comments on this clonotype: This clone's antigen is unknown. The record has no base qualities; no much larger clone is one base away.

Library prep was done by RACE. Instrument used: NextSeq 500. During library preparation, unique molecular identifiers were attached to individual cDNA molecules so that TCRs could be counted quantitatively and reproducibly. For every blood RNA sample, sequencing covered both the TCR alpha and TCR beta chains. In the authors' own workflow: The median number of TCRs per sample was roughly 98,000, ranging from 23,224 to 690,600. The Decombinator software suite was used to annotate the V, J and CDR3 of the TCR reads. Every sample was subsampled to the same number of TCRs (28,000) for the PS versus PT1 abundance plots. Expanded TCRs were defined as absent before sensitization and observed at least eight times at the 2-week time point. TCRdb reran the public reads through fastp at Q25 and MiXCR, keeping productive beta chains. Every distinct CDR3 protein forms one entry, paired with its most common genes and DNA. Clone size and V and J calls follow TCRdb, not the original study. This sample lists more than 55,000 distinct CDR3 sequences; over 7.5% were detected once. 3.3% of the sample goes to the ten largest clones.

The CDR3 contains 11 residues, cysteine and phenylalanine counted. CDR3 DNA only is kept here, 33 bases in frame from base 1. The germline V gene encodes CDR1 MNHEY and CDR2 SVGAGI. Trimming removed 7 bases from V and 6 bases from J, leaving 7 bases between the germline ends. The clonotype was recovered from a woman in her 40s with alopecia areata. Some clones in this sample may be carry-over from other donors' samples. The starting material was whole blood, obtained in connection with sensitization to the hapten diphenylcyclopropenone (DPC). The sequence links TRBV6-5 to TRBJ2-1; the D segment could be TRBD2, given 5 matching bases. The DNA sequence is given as TGTGCCAGCACAGAGGGCAATGAGCAGTTCTTC. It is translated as CASTEGNEQFF.